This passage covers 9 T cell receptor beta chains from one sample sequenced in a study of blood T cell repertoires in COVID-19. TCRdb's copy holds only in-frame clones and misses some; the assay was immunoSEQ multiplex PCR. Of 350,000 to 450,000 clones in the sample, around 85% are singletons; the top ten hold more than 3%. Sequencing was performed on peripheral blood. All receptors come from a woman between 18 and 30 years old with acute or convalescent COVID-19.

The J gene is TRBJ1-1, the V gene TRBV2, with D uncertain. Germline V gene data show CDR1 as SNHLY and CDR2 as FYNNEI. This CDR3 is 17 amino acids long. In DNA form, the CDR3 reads TGTCCGAGCCACGGAGATTTGGATTTTAACGAGAACACTGAAGCTTTCTTT. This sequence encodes CPSHGDLDFNENTEAFF.

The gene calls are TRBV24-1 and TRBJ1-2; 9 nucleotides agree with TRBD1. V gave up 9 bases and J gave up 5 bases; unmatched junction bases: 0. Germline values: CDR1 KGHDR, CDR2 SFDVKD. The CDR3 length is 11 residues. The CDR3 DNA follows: TGTGCCACCGGGACAGGGTATGGCTACACCTTC. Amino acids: CATGTGYGYTF.

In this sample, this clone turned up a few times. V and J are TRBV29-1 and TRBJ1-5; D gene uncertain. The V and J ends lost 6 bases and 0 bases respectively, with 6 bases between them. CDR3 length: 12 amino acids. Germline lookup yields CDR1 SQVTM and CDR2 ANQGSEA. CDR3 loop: CSVANSNQPQHF. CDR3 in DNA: TGCAGCGTCGCTAATAGCAATCAGCCCCAGCATTTT.

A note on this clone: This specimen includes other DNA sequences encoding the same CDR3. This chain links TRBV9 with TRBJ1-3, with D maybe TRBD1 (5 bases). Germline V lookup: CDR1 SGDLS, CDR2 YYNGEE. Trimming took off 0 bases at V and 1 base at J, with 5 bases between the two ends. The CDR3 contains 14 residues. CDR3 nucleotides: TGTGCCAGCAGCGTAGCAGGGTCTGGAAACACCATATATTTT. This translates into CASSVAGSGNTIYF. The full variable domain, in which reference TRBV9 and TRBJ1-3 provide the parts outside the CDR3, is DSGVTQTPKHLITATGQRVTLRCSPRSGDLSVYWYQQSLDQGLQFLIQYYNGEERAKGNILERFSAQQFPDLHSELNLSSLELGDSALYFCASSVAGSGNTIYFGEGSWLTVV.

CDR3 in DNA: TGCGCCAGCAGGCGACAGTACGGCTCCTACGAGCAGTACTTC. This codes for CASRRQYGSYEQYF. This chain connects TRBV5-1 to TRBJ2-7, with D perhaps matching TRBD1 (5 bases). Germline assignment: CDR1 SGHRS and CDR2 YFSETQ. The CDR3 is 14 residues long. Trimming took 5 bases from V and 0 from J, leaving 12 bases between them.

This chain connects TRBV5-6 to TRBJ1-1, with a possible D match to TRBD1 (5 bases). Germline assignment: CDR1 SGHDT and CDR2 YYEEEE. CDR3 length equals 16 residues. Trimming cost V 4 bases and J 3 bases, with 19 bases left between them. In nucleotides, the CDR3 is TGTGCCAGCAGCATAGGGGCACGGGTATTCGACACTGAAGCTTTCTTT. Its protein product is CASSIGARVFDTEAFF.

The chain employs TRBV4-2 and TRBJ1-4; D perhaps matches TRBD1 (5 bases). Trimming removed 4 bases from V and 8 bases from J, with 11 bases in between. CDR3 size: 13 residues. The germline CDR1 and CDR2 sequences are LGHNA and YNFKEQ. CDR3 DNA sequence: TGTGCCAGCAGCCCCCCCAAGGGGGAAAAACTGTTTTTT. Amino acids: CASSPPKGEKLFF.

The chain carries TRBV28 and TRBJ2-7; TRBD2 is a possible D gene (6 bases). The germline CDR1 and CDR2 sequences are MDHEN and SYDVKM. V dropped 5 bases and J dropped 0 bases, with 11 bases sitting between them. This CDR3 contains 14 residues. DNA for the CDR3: TGTGCCAGCAGTCGGCTAGCGTACTCCTACGAGCAGTACTTC. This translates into CASSRLAYSYEQYF.

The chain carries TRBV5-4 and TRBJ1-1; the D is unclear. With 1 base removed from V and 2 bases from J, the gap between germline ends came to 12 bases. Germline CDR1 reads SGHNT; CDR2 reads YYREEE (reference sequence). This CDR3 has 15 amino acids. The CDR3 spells CASSLPGTVNTEAFF. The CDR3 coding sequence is TGTGCCAGCAGCTTGCCCGGTACAGTCAACACTGAAGCTTTCTTT.